This T cell receptor beta chain was obtained from a study of OX40 agonist ivuxolimab in advanced cancers. Study-level background: Every 2 weeks, ivuxolimab was infused into the patients intravenously at between 0.01 and 10 mg/kg.

Broader study findings: At 0.1 to 3.0 mg/kg, CD4+ and CD8+ blood T cells expanded clonally by week 6.

There are 12 residues in the CDR3. Germline V gene lookup returns CDR1 GTSNPN and CDR2 SVGIG (reference sequence). The V end was cut by 5 bases, the J end by 4 bases, with 12 bases between. TCRdb keeps only in-frame clones here, not all; method: immunoSEQ multiplex PCR. The table shows about 83,000 clones, with less than 85% occurring only once. Details on this clone: No antigen is known for it.

The chain combines TRBV30 with TRBJ2-7; the D gene could be TRBD1 or TRBD2 (5 bases each). The TCR originated in an adult with an advanced solid tumor such as melanoma, head and neck, liver or kidney cancer. Sequences were derived from CD4+ or CD8+ T cells sorted from blood, sampled in a trial of the OX40 agonist ivuxolimab. This CDR3 is CAWGGRNYEQYF. CDR3 coding DNA: TGTGCCTGGGGGGGACGGAATTACGAGCAGTACTTC.